This T cell receptor (beta chain) was observed in a study of technical replicates of blood from several donors listed by TCRdb under 2017. V is trimmed back by 5 bases and J by 8 bases, and the junction contains 5 bases that no gene match accounts for. The CDR3 measures 15 amino acids from cysteine to phenylalanine. Only the CDR3 region is kept as DNA, spanning 45 bases read in frame from base 1. CDR1 and CDR2 (SEHNR, FQNEAQ) derive from the germline V gene (reference sequence). The library was prepared using the immunoSEQ multiplex PCR assay. TCRdb limited this immuneACCESS table to in-frame rearrangements with V and J called. A share of clones is missing; checked studies link under half to unresolved V genes, and the rest is unexplained. This sample is represented by under 55,000 clones; roughly 95% of them were singletons. Clones ranked in the top ten supply about 0.39% of the sample. Turning to this clone: Its antigen remains unidentified. No much larger clonotype is one base removed from it; base qualities were not supplied.

The chain employs TRBV7-9 and TRBJ2-1, and TRBD2 matches 14 of the central bases. The sequencing sample was made of T cells isolated from PBMCs. The source is a human donor in good health. The base sequence is TGTGCCAGCAGCCCCGGGACTAGCGGGAGAGATGAGCAGTTCTTC. It is translated as CASSPGTSGRDEQFF.